The sample holds many counts of the clone carrying this TCR beta chain. What was amplified from RNA transcripts were TCR beta CDR3 regions. The TCR CDR3 was amplified in a first-round RT-PCR using the HTBI primer set. Each CDR3 protein is one row after TCRdb ran MiXCR on the multiplex PCR reads. The sample carries over 350,000 distinct CDR3 sequences, about 18% recorded once. CDR1 is DFQATT, CDR2 SNEGSKA, per germline (reference sequence). The CDR3 consists of 16 residues. With 0 bases removed from V and 4 bases from J, the gap between germline ends came to 17 bases. The sample originates from a study of T cells in Graves' hyperthyroidism and ophthalmopathy.

Material: blood. The chain has TRBV20-1 and TRBJ2-3; TRBD2 is a possible D gene (7 bases). This TCR was sampled from a man younger than 30 with Graves' ophthalmopathy. CDR3 in DNA: TGCAGTGCTAGAGATAGGTGGGGGGGCTCCCCAGATACGCAGTATTTT. It encodes CSARDRWGGSPDTQYF.